Reported below is one T cell receptor beta chain. The data derive from a study of OX40 agonist ivuxolimab in advanced cancers. Study context: Among those treated, three patients had partial responses, one with hepatocellular carcinoma and two with cutaneous melanoma.

Assay: immunoSEQ multiplex PCR; the TCRdb copy retains only in-frame clones and omits some. Among some 98,000 clones listed, approximately 83% were seen once. CDR3 size: 17 residues. Looked up from germline, CDR1 is MNHEY and CDR2 is SMNVEV (reference sequence). V lost 6 bases and J lost 3, with 24 bases in between. Sequences were derived from CD4+ or CD8+ T cells sorted from blood, sampled in a trial of the OX40 agonist ivuxolimab. This receptor was obtained from an adult with an advanced solid tumor such as melanoma, head and neck, liver or kidney cancer. This rearrangement joins TRBV27 to TRBJ2-7; D possibly matches TRBD1 or TRBD2 (6 bases each). The CDR3, as DNA: TGTGCCAGCAGGGCTGGCCAGGGAAGGGGGGAAGTCTACGAGCAGTACTTC. This encodes CASRAGQGRGEVYEQYF.